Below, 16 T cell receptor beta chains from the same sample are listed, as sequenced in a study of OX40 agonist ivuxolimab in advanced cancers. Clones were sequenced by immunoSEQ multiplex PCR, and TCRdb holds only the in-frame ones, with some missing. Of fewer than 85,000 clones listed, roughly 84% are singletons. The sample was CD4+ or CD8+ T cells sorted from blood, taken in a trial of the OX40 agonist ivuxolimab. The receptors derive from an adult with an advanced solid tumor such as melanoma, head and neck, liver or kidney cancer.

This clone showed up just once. The CDR3 protein is CASSYTSGSGGYTF. The CDR3 DNA reads as TGCGCCAGCAGCTATACCTCAGGGTCCGGCGGCTACACCTTC. The chain couples TRBV5-1 to TRBJ1-2, with D perhaps TRBD1 (5 bases). This CDR3 is 14 amino acids long. V was clipped by 3 bases and J by 8 bases, with 17 bases between them. Germline-derived CDR1 and CDR2 are SGHRS and YFSETQ. The complete variable domain, with remaining parts taken from reference TRBV5-1 and TRBJ1-2, reads KAGVTQTPRYLIKTRGQQVTLSCSPISGHRSVSWYQQTPGQGLQFLFEYFSETQRNKGNFPGRFSGRQFSNSRSEMNVSTLELGDSALYLCASSYTSGSGGYTFGSGTRLTVV.

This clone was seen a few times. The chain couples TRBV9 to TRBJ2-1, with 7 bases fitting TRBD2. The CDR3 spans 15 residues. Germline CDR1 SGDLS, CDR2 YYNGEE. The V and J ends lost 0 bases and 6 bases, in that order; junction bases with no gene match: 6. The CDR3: CASSVEGQRGNEQFF. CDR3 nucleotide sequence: TGTGCCAGCAGCGTAGAGGGGCAGCGGGGCAATGAGCAGTTCTTC.

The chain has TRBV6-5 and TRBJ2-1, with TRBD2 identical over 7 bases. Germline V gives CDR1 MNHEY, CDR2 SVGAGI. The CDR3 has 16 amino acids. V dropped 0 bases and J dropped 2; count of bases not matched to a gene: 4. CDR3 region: CASSYSGGGAYNEQFF. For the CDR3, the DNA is TGTGCCAGCAGTTACTCGGGGGGGGGTGCCTACAATGAGCAGTTCTTC.

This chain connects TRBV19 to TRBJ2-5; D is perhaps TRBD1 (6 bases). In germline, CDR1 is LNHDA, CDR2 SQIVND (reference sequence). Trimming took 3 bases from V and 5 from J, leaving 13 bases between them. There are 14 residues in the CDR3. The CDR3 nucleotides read TGTGCCAGTAGTATCCAGGGGATGGGGGAGACCCAGTACTTC. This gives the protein CASSIQGMGETQYF.

CDR3 residues: CASSWTGGYNQPQHF. As DNA, the CDR3 is TGCGCCAGCTCCTGGACAGGCGGGTACAATCAGCCCCAGCATTTT. The chain is built from TRBV10-2 and TRBJ1-5; 7 bases are a match to TRBD1. Germline V gene sequence: CDR1 WSHSY, CDR2 SAAADI. The CDR3 runs 15 residues. V lost 8 bases and J lost 3; bases outside the gene matches: 10.

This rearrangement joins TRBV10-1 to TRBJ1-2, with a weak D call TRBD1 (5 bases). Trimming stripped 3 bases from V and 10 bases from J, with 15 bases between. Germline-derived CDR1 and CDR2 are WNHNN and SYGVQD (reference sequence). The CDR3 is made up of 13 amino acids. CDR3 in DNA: TGCGCCAGCAGTGACAGCCGGGCAGGGTTCTACACCTTC. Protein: CASSDSRAGFYTF.

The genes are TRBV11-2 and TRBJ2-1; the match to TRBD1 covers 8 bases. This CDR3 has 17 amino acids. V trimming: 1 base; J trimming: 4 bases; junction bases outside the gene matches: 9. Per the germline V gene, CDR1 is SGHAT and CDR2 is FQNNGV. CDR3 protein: CASSLVSGGPSYNEQFF. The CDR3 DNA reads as TGTGCCAGCAGCTTAGTGTCAGGGGGCCCCAGTTACAATGAGCAGTTCTTC. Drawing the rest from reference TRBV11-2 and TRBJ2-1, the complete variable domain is EAGVAQSPRYKIIEKRQSVAFWCNPISGHATLYWYQQILGQGPKLLIQFQNNGVVDDSQLPKDRFSAERLKGVDSTLKIQPAKLEDSAVYLCASSLVSGGPSYNEQFFGPGTRLTVL.

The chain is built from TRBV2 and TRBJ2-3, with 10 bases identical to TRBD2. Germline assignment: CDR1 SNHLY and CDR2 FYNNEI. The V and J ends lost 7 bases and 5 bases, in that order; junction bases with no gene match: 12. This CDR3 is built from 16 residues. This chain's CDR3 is CASTPGWLAGVDTQYF. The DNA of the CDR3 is TGTGCCAGCACCCCGGGGTGGCTAGCGGGGGTAGATACGCAGTATTTT. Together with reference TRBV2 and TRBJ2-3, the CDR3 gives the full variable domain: EPEVTQTPSHQVTQMGQEVILRCVPISNHLYFYWYRQILGQKVEFLVSFYNNEISEKSEIFDDQFSVERPDGSNFTLKIRSTKLEDSAMYFCASTPGWLAGVDTQYFGPGTRLTVL.

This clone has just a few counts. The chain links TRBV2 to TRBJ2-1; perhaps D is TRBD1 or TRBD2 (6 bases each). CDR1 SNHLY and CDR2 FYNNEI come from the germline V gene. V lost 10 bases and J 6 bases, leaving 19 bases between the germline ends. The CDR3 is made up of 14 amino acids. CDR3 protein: CATRIAEGVNEQFF. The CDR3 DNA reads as TGTGCCACCCGCATAGCGGAGGGGGTCAATGAGCAGTTCTTC. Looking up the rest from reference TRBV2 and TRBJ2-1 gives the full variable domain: EPEVTQTPSHQVTQMGQEVILRCVPISNHLYFYWYRQILGQKVEFLVSFYNNEISEKSEIFDDQFSVERPDGSNFTLKIRSTKLEDSAMYFCATRIAEGVNEQFFGPGTRLTVL.

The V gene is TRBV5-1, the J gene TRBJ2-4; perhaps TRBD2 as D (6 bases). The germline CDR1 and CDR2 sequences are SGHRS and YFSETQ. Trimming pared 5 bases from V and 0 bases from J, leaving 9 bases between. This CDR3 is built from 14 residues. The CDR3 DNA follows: TGCGCCAGCAGTCCGGGGGTAGCCAAAAACATTCAGTACTTC. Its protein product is CASSPGVAKNIQYF.

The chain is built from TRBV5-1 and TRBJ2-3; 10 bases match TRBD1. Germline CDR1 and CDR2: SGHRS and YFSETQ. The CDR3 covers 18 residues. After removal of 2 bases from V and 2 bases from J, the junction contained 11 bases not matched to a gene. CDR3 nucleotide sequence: TGCGCCAGCAGCTTCTTGACAGACAGGGGGCGCAACACAGATACGCAGTATTTT. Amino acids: CASSFLTDRGRNTDTQYF.

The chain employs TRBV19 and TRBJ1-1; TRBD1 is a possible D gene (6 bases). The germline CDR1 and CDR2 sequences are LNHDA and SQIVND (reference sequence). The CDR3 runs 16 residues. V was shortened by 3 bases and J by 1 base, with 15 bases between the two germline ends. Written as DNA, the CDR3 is TGTGCCAGTAGTATTCAGGCAGGGGCCAAGAACACTGAAGCTTTCTTT. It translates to CASSIQAGAKNTEAFF.

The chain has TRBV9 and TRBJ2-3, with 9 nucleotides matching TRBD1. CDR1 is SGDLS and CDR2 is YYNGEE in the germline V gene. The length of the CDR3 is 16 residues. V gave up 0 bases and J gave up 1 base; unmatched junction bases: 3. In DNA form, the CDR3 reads TGTGCCAGCAGCGTAGGGGGGGACAGGGGCACAGATACGCAGTATTTT. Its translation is CASSVGGDRGTDTQYF.

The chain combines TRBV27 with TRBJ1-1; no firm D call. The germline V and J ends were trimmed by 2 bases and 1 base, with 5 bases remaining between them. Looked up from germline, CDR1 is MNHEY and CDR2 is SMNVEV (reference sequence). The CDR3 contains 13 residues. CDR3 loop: CASSLTENTEAFF. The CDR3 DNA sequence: TGTGCCAGCAGTTTAACGGAGAACACTGAAGCTTTCTTT.

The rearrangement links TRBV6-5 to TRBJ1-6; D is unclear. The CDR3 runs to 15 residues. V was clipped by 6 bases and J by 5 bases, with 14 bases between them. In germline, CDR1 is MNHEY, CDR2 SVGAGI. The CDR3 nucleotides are TGTGCCAGCAGCTTTCTAGGACGGGATAATTCACCCCTCCACTTT. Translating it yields CASSFLGRDNSPLHF.

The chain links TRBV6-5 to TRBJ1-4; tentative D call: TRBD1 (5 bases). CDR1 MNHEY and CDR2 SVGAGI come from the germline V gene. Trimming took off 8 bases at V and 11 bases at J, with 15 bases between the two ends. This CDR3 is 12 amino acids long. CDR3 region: CASWGSSAKLFF. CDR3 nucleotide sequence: TGTGCCAGCTGGGGGAGTTCGGCGAAACTGTTTTTT.